The T cell receptor beta chain under discussion was sequenced for a study of blood T cell repertoires in COVID-19. Study in general: Sites in the United States, Italy and Spain provided acute and convalescent COVID-19 samples.

TCRdb's table, derived via immunoSEQ multiplex PCR, lists solely in-frame clones and lacks some. The table lists 55,000 to 80,000 clones, around 88% of them singletons. Germline values: CDR1 MNHNS, CDR2 SASEGT. Trimming took off 2 bases at V and 4 bases at J, with 21 bases between the two ends. This CDR3 region has 18 residues. The TCR originated in a human donor in a cohort sampled during active COVID-19. V gene TRBV6-1 combines with J gene TRBJ1-3; D perhaps matches TRBD1 (6 bases). The sample comprised peripheral blood. The CDR3 sequence is CASSEPPGRGGVGNTIYF. Here the CDR3 DNA reads TGTGCCAGCAGTGAACCCCCAGGGAGGGGGGGAGTCGGAAACACCATATATTTT.